The 9 T cell receptor beta chains in this list originate from one sample, sequenced in a study of blood T cell repertoires in COVID-19. Some clones are missing from TCRdb's copy, which holds only in-frame ones; the method was immunoSEQ multiplex PCR. The top ten hold around 6% of the sample, which has 160,000 or so clones, around 80% seen once. The sample consisted of PBMCs or T cells enriched from blood (not recorded which). The source is a man in his forties who had recovered from COVID-19.

The chain joins TRBV7-8 to TRBJ2-1, with D unresolved. In germline, CDR1 is SGHVS, CDR2 FQNEAQ. V shed 2 bases and J shed 4 bases, with 6 bases lying between them. CDR3 length: 13 amino acids. This CDR3 is CASSLNGYNEQFF. In DNA form, the CDR3 reads TGTGCCAGCAGCTTAAACGGTTACAATGAGCAGTTCTTC.

This CDR3 reads CASSLGENRDRGLNYGYTF. In nucleotides, the CDR3 is TGCGCCAGCAGCTTGGGGGAGAACCGGGACAGGGGCCTTAACTATGGCTACACCTTC. The chain couples TRBV5-1 to TRBJ1-2, with 10 nucleotides matching TRBD1. The germline gives CDR1 SGHRS, CDR2 YFSETQ. CDR3 size: 19 residues. Losses at the gene ends were 0 bases for V and 1 base for J; bases not matched to a gene: 12.

The genes are TRBV5-6 and TRBJ1-2; tentatively, D is TRBD1 (5 bases). CDR1 is SGHDT, CDR2 YYEEEE, per germline. Deletions cut 1 base from V and 6 bases from J, with 16 bases between. This CDR3 comprises 15 residues. The CDR3 nucleotides read TGTGCCAGCAGCTTGCCGGGACTCACAGTCCATGGCTACACCTTC. Its protein product is CASSLPGLTVHGYTF. Combining the CDR3 with reference TRBV5-6 and TRBJ1-2 gives the whole variable domain DAGVTQSPTHLIKTRGQQVTLRCSPKSGHDTVSWYQQALGQGPQFIFQYYEEEERQRGNFPDRFSGHQFPNYSSELNVNALLLGDSALYLCASSLPGLTVHGYTFGSGTRLTVV.

The rearrangement uses TRBV12-3 or TRBV12-4 and TRBJ1-1, with TRBD1 identical over 9 bases. The CDR3 runs to 12 residues. V lost 6 bases and J lost 11; bases outside the gene matches: 7. CDR3 nucleotide sequence: TGTGCCAGCAGCTGGGGACAGGGCCAGGCTTTCTTT. Protein product: CASSWGQGQAFF.

J is TRBJ1-5 and V is TRBV18, with 9 positions matching TRBD1. The germline V gene has CDR1 KGHSH and CDR2 LQKENI. This CDR3 comprises 14 residues. The ends lost 5 bases at V and 7 bases at J; junction bases unmatched: 6. CDR3 bases: TGTGCCAGCTCAACCGGGACAGGGACCCAGCCCCAGCATTTT. Its translation is CASSTGTGTQPQHF.

CDR3 bases: TGTGCCAGCAGTTTTCGGGTGGCTGGGGCCAACGTCCTGACTTTC. Amino acid sequence: CASSFRVAGANVLTF. This chain uses TRBV7-2 with TRBJ2-6; D gene ambiguous. The CDR3 totals 15 residues. From germline, CDR1 is SGHTA and CDR2 FQGNSA. V lost 6 bases to trimming and J lost 2 bases, with 11 bases between them.

Only one count was recorded for this clone. This rearrangement joins TRBV5-4 to TRBJ1-4; D is perhaps TRBD1 (5 bases). The CDR3 runs 15 residues. CDR1 is SGHNT, CDR2 YYREEE, per germline (reference sequence). V dropped 4 bases and J dropped 4 bases, with 14 bases sitting between them. The CDR3 DNA is TGTGCCAGCAGCGGTATAGGGGCGGATAATGAAAAACTGTTTTTT. This gives the protein CASSGIGADNEKLFF.

The chain has TRBV6-2 or TRBV6-3 and TRBJ1-2; TRBD1 aligns across 8 bases. Germline V lookup: CDR1 MNHEY, CDR2 SVGEGT. The CDR3 is made up of 12 amino acids. Trimming removed 6 bases from V and 8 bases from J; junction bases left unmatched: 5. Here the CDR3 reads CASSRQGKGYTF. The DNA for the CDR3 is TGTGCCAGCAGCCGACAGGGGAAAGGCTACACCTTC.

The CDR3: CASSLAGTEYGYTF. CDR3 DNA sequence: TGTGCCAGCAGCTTGGCCGGGACAGAATACGGCTACACCTTC. The rearrangement uses TRBV7-9 and TRBJ1-2; 7 bases align to TRBD1. The germline CDR1 and CDR2 sequences are SEHNR and FQNEAQ (reference sequence). The CDR3 runs 14 residues. With V trimmed by 3 bases and J by 8 bases, 9 bases remained unmatched.